Sequencing of this T cell receptor beta chain was carried out in a study of cytomegalovirus exposure and HLA in healthy donors (dated by TCRdb to 2016 to 2017). Notes on the research overall: An earlier analysis of several hundred of the donors reported about 290 Gb of sequence data and some 120 million unique TCR beta sequences from roughly 200 million T cells. Class I and class II HLA loci were covered by the typing at four-digit resolution. A later analysis re-examined previously published TCR beta repertoires from just over 650 donors and added high-resolution HLA genotyping to investigate patterns of TCR occurrence. Rather than drawing on any new phenotypic data, the later analysis identified candidate immune exposures from TCR beta sequences and the way those sequences occurred across donors. Besides the first cohort of 550 to 750 subjects, a separate validation cohort made up of over 100 different subjects was used. Among several hundred genotyped donors of the cohort, an average of approximately 240,000 unique TCR beta nucleotide sequences was sequenced per donor, of which about 18% were non-productive. High-throughput TCR immunosequencing, statistical association of individual TCRs with disease status, and machine learning were combined to predict cytomegalovirus infection status. An earlier analysis of roughly 580 of the donors used high-throughput TCR beta sequencing to judge whether each TCR beta V gene segment behaved as functional or pseudogenic. Alongside the repertoire data, information on donor age, sex, ethnicity and CMV serostatus was compiled. In a later genetic analysis, genome-wide SNP genotypes for about 55% of the roughly 700 donors were used, and that subset was treated as a discovery cohort. The study used immunosequencing to profile the T cell repertoires of under 700 subjects and linked those repertoires to cytomegalovirus serostatus. The study was designed to test whether signatures of past pathogen exposure could be identified by cataloging public T cell receptors. Roughly five DR-DQ haplotypes were treated as single units for association and clustering because of strong linkage in the cohort. All discovery cohort repertoires had been generated using a single sequencing platform. An early release that covered roughly 600 HLA-typed donors contained approximately 290 gigabases of sequencing data and 65 million to 100 million unique TCR sequences. Of the 300 to 500 genotyped donors, 81% were placed in the genetic ancestry cluster associated with self-reported Caucasian donors. Typing coverage varied by locus: about 620-640 donors for A, B, C, DRB1 and DQB1; more than 500 for DQA1; approximately 570 for DPA1; approximately 450 for DPB1.

CDR1 and CDR2, looked up from the germline V gene, are MNHNS and SASEGT. From cysteine to phenylalanine, the CDR3 is 13 amino acids long. The only DNA kept is the CDR3, 39 bases in frame from the first base. V loses 5 bases, J loses 9 bases, and the germline ends lie 14 bases apart. Overall results and qualifications from the work: The study listed approximately 160 TCR beta chains as associated with cytomegalovirus. In a later analysis, 15,000 to 20,000 TCR beta sequences were associated with specific HLA alleles at a false discovery rate of 0.05. Some IMGT-functional V segments, including TRBV6-2 and TRBV6-3, could not be told apart with the 87-base-pair reads, so those segments were excluded. Only TCR beta chains were sequenced in this cohort, and the absence of alpha or paired-chain data limited detectable features. In a later genetic analysis, a missense DCLRE1C variant was associated with V-gene and J-gene trimming of TCR beta chains, and the association was replicated in an independent cohort. According to a later analysis, parvovirus B19, influenza, CMV and Epstein-Barr virus appeared linked to several top co-occurrence clusters. According to a later analysis, TCR association rates differed among HLA loci, with DRB1 alleles showing the most associated TCRs and HLA-C alleles showing the fewest. HLA typing was unavailable for some donors at each locus, so association tests used only the typed subset. Compared with equally common non-associated chains, HLA-associated TCR beta chains in a later analysis were more clonally expanded and had lower generation probabilities. When HLA alleles, especially DR and DQ, strongly co-occurred, TCR associations were difficult to assign to individual alleles. Most CMV-associated TCR beta chains appeared to be HLA-restricted in a later analysis, and the HLA associations seemed to be driven largely by CMV exposure. A further reported finding was that TCR beta sequences accurately predicted the HLA-A and HLA-B alleles for most subjects in the first cohort. In both the original and validation cohorts, the classifier was reported to diagnose cytomegalovirus status with high specificity and sensitivity. The authors suggested that the approach could potentially be extended to other disease states and immunological phenotypes. For the cohort, immune exposure information was limited to CMV serostatus. In an earlier analysis of 587 of the donors, most TCR beta V segments were observed in productive rearrangements about 90% or about 30% of the time, broadly matching IMGT annotations. A few of the identified cytomegalovirus-associated TCR beta chains were confirmed in vitro to be specific for cytomegalovirus antigens. The sequencing pipeline was judged likely to have produced a cluster of highly shared sequence variants as a technical artifact. Because counts were too low, roughly 16 rarely observed V segments, including chromosome 9 orphons, were excluded from the earlier analysis of a few hundred of the donors. Compared with the 666-donor mean, donors in an Asian-associated ancestry cluster had fewer N-insertions in productive TCRs, according to a later genetic analysis. Correlated functional status among segregating V segments might reflect linkage disequilibrium, but an unknown experimental factor could not be ruled out. The presence/absence analyses assumed that sequencing depth was roughly uniform across donors, and that assumption may not be true. Most TCR sequences were seen in very few donors, while some public TCRs were found in many individuals.

A note on this clone: Its antigen is unknown. Base qualities are missing; no much larger clone stands one base away.

The cohort comprised more than 550 healthy bone marrow donors. At the time of sampling, every cohort member was nominally healthy, though immune exposures that went unrecorded were likely present. Of the approximately 700 cohort members, more than 250 had a positive CMV serostatus and about 350 had a negative one, while no CMV serostatus was recorded for the donor. Every donor gave a peripheral blood sample, and the peripheral blood mononuclear cells from that sample were used for TCR beta sequencing. Genomic DNA was extracted from the blood cell samples with the Qiagen DNeasy Blood Extraction Kit. Libraries were prepared through the immunoSEQ multiplex PCR assay. For the multiplex PCR, a mixture combining 60 forward primers for TCR Vbeta segments and 13 reverse primers for TCR Jbeta segments was used. The CDR3 region of rearranged TCR beta genes was amplified from genomic DNA by a multiplex PCR assay. Amplified TCR beta libraries were sequenced as 87-base-pair reads on the Illumina HiSeq System. The authors' pipeline ran thus. A later analysis tallied around 80 million unique TCR beta chains across the 700 or so repertoires, and some 10 million of those chains were shared by two or more donors. Raw reads were error-corrected and collapsed into unique sequences with a nearest-neighbor algorithm that merged closely related sequences to remove PCR and sequencing errors. V, D and J gene segments were assigned by aligning CDR3 sequences to IMGT reference sequences. For a sequence to be retained, a match of at least six nucleotides to both a V gene segment and a J gene segment was required. Rearrangements were classified as productive when the CDR3 lacked stop codons and remained in frame with V and J, and all other rearrangements were classified as non-productive. CDR3 was defined by IMGT convention, running from the second conserved V-encoded cysteine to the conserved J-encoded phenylalanine. Sequences without an unambiguous match to a single V gene segment were excluded from the earlier analysis of approximately 600 of the donors. In an earlier analysis of some 590 of the donors, V segments were called functional above 56.7% productive rearrangements and were called segregating when the between-donor standard deviation exceeded 5%. A statistical classification framework was built for diagnosing cytomegalovirus status from the catalog of TCR beta chain sequences. In a later analysis, TCR nucleotide sequences were compared against IMGT/GENE-DB human TR gene sequences so that V and J genes could be assigned. Using the TCRdist pipeline, a later analysis assigned CDR3 sequences along with most-parsimonious VDJ recombination scenarios. In a later analysis, each TCR beta chain was defined by its CDR3 amino acid sequence together with its V-gene family, and reads without a unique V-gene family were excluded. A later analysis removed 592 highly shared, low-generation-probability nucleotide sequences to deal with suspected cross-contamination and a sequencing artifact. In a later analysis, a clonal expansion index for each public chain was calculated from normalized within-repertoire ranks of inferred template counts. In a later analysis, generation probabilities were computed with a VDJ recombination model fitted to out-of-frame rearrangements, and the resulting probabilities were checked against IGoR. In a later analysis, TCR-TCR, TCR-HLA and TCR-CMV co-occurrence was scored with hypergeometric tests, and a repertoire-size bias correction was applied to TCR pairs. False discovery rates were estimated in a later analysis by permuting HLA or CMV assignments 20 times. A later analysis grouped co-occurring TCRs with DBSCAN, adding TCRdist sequence similarity when clustering within HLA-allele-positive subsets. Co-occurrence clustering excluded repertoires with fewer than 30,000 or more than 120,000 public chains, plus five with anomalous nucleotide sharing. Entries here come from immuneACCESS through TCRdb and include only in-frame sequences with V and J called. Some clones fail to appear in such tables; in the studies checked, an unresolved V gene covers under half of the shortfall, and the cause of the remainder is unknown. From that table come the V and J calls and clone size; the DNA was used to work out D and trimming. This sample has around 120,000 clones in its table, and about three quarters of those were observed once. Just over 1% of the sample is taken by the ten largest.

The sequence was collected from a human donor in good health. Sample: PBMCs. The V and J genes are TRBV6-1 and TRBJ1-5, with the D gene uncertain. Read as DNA, the sequence is TGTGCCAGCAGTTATGGGCCGGGGATGCCCCAGCATTTT. This encodes CASSYGPGMPQHF.